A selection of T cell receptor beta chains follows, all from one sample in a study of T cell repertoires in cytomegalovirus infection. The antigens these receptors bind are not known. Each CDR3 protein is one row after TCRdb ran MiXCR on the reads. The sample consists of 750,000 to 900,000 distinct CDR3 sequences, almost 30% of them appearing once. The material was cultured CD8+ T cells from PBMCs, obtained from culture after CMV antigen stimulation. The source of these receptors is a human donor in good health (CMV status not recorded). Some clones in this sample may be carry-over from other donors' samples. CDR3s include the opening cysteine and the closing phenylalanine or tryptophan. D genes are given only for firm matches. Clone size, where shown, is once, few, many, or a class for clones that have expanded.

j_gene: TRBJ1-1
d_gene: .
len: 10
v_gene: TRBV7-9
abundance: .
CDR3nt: TGTGCCAGCAGCTTATTGAGCGCTTTCTTT
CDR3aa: CASSLLSAFF

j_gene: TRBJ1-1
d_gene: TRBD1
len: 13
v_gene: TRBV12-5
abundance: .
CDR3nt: TGTGCTAGTGGCTGGACAGGGTACACTGAAGCTTTCTTT
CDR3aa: CASGWTGYTEAFF

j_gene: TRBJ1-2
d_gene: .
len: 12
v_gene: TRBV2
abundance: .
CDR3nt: TGTGCCAGCAAAACAGGGAACTATGGCTACACCTTC
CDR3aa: CASKTGNYGYTF

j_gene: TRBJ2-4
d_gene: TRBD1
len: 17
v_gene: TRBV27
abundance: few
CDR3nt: TGTGCCAGCAGTTTCTTGTTCCCGGGACAGGCCAAAAACATTCAGTACTTC
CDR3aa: CASSFLFPGQAKNIQYF

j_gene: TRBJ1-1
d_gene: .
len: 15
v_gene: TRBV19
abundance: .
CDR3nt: TGTGCCAGTAGTATACTTTGGACGGAGGTCACTGAAGCTTTCTTT
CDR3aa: CASSILWTEVTEAFF

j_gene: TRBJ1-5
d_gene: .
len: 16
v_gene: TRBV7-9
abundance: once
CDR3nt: TGTGCCAGCAGCTTAGAAAACCCATCGTCAAATCAGCCCCAGCATTTT
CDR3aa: CASSLENPSSNQPQHF

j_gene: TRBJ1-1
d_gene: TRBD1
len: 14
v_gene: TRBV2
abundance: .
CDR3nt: TGTGCCAAAAGGACAGGGGAGGCCTCGACTGAAGCTTTCTTT
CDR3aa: CAKRTGEASTEAFF

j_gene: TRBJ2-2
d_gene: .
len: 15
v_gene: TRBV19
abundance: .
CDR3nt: TGTGCCAGTAGTGCCGGGACTGCGAACACCGGGGAGCTGTTTTTT
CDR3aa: CASSAGTANTGELFF

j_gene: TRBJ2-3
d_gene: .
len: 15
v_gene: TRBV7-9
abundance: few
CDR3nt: TGTGCCAGCACCGGCGTTTGGGCTGCACACGATACGCAGTATTTT
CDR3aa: CASTGVWAAHDTQYF

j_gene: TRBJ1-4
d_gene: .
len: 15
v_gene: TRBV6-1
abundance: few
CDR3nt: TGTGCCAGCAGTGAACGGCATCTTACTAATGAAAAACTGTTTTTT
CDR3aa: CASSERHLTNEKLFF

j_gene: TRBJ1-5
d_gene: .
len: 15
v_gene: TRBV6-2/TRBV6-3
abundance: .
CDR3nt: TGTGCCAGCACCTCCTTAACTGGGGGCAATCAGCCCCAGCATTTT
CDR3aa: CASTSLTGGNQPQHF

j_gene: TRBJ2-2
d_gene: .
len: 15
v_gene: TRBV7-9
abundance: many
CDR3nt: TGTGCCAGCAGCCCCCCACAGGGTAACACCGGGGAGCTGTTTTTT
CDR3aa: CASSPPQGNTGELFF

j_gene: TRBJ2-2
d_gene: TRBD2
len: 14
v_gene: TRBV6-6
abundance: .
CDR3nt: TGTGCCAGCAAGGGCGGGGGGGTCTCCGGGGAGCTGTTTTTT
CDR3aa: CASKGGGVSGELFF

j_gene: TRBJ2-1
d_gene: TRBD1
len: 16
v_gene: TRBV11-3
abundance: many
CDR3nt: TGTGCCAGCAGCGGAAGGGACAGCGAGGCCTACAATGAGCAGTTCTTC
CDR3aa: CASSGRDSEAYNEQFF

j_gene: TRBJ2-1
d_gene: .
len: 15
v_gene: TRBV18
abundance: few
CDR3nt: TGTGCCAGCTCACCTGTAGGGGGGGCCTACAATGAGCAGTTCTTC
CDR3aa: CASSPVGGAYNEQFF

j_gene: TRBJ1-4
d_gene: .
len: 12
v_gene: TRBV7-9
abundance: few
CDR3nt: TGTGCCAGCAGCTTAGTGCCAGAAAAACTGTTTTTT
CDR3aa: CASSLVPEKLFF

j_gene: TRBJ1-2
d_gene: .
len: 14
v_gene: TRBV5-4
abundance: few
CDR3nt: TGTGCCAGCAGCTTGGAGGGGGGTCCCCATGGCTACACCTTC
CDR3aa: CASSLEGGPHGYTF

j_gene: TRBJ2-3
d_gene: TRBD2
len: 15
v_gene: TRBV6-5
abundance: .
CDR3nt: TGTGCCAGCAGTTACTCGACTAGCCCCGCAGATACGCAGTATTTT
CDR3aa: CASSYSTSPADTQYF

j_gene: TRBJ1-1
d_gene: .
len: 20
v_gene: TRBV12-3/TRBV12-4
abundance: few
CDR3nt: TGTGCCAGCAGTTTTCAAGTCCCCGGGTCGACGAAGGTAATGAACACTGAAGCTTTCTTT
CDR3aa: CASSFQVPGSTKVMNTEAFF

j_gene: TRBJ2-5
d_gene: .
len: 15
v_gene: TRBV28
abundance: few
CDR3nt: TGTGCCAGCAGTTTATTAAGGGGTTTCGAAGAGACCCAGTACTTC
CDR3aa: CASSLLRGFEETQYF

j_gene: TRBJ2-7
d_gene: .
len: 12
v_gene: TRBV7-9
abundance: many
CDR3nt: TGTGCCAGCAGCCTGAGAGACTACGAGCAGTACTTC
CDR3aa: CASSLRDYEQYF

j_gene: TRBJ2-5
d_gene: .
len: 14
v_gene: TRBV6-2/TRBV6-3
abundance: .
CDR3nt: TGTGCCAGCAGTTCCCTGTGGCCCCAAGAGACCCAGTACTTC
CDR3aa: CASSSLWPQETQYF

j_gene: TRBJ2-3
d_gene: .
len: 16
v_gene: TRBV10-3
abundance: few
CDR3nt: TGTGCCATCAGTCCCGGGGAGGCCAGACGCACAGATACGCAGTATTTT
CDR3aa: CAISPGEARRTDTQYF

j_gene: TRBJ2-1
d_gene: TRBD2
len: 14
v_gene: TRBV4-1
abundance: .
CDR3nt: TGCGCCAGCAGCCCCGGGACTAGCGGGGTTGAGCAGTTCTTC
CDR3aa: CASSPGTSGVEQFF

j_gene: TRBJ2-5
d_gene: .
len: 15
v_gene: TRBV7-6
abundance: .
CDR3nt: TGTGCCAGCAGCAACCTCCAGGGCGGTAAAGAGACCCAGTACTTC
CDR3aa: CASSNLQGGKETQYF

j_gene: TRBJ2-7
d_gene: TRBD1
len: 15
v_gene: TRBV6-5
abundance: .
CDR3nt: TGTGCCAGCAGTTTGACAGGGGGGGGCCCTTACGAGCAGTACTTC
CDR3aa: CASSLTGGGPYEQYF

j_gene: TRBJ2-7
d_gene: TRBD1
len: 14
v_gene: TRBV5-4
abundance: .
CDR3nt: TGTGCCTGGGCGAGGACAGGATTATCCTACGAGCAGTACTTC
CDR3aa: CAWARTGLSYEQYF

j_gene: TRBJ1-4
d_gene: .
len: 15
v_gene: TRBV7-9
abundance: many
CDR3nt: TGTGCCAGCACCGGCCCGGGCCGGAGCGACGAAAAACTGTTTTTT
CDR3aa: CASTGPGRSDEKLFF

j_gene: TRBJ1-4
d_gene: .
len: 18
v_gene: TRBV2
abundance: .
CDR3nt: TGTGCCAGCAGTGAAGCATGGAGGGGAGAGGTCGCTAATGAAAAACTGTTTTTT
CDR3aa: CASSEAWRGEVANEKLFF

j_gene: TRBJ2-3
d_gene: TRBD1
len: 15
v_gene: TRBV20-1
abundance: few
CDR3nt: TGCAGTGCGCCGGGATGGACAGGGCGCACAGATACGCAGTATTTT
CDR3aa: CSAPGWTGRTDTQYF

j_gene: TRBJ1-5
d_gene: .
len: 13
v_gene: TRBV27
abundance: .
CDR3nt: TGTGCCAACAGTCCCCCCGGTGATCAGCCCCAGCATTTT
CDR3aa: CANSPPGDQPQHF

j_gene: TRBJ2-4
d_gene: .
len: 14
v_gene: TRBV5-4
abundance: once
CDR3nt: TGTGCCAGCAGCGGATCCGGGAACCTAAACATTCAGTACTTC
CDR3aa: CASSGSGNLNIQYF

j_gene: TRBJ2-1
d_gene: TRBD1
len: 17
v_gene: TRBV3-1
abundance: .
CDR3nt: TGTGCCAGCAGCCAAGTTGTAGACAGGGGAGTAGACAATGAGCAGTTCTTC
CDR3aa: CASSQVVDRGVDNEQFF

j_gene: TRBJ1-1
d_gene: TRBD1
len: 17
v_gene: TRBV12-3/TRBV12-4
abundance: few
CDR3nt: TGTGCCAGCAGTTTTTGGGGATCTCGACAGGGAAACACTGAAGCTTTCTTT
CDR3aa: CASSFWGSRQGNTEAFF

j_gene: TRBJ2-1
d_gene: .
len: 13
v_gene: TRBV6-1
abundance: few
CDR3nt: TGTGCCAGCACGCCGAGCTCCTACAATGAGCAGTTCTTC
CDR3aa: CASTPSSYNEQFF

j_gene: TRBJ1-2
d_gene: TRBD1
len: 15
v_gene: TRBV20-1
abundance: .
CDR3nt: TGCAGTGCTAAAACTCGGACAGGTTCTAACTATGGCTACACCTTC
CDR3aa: CSAKTRTGSNYGYTF

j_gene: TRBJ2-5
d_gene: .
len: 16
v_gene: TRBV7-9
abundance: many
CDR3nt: TGTGCCAGCAGCTCTACCGGAAGGGGCAAAGGGGAGACCCAGTACTTC
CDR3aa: CASSSTGRGKGETQYF

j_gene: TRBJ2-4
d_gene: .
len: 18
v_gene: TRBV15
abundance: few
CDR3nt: TGTGCCACCAGCAGAGATCCATTAGGCACCCTAGCCAAAAACATTCAGTACTTC
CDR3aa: CATSRDPLGTLAKNIQYF

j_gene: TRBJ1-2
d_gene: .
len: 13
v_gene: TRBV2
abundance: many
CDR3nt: TGTGCCACCCCCAGGAGGGGAGATTACGGCTACACCTTC
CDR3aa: CATPRRGDYGYTF

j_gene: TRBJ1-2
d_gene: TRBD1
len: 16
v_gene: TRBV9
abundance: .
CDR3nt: TGTGCCAGCAGCGTAGTAGAGACAGGGGGCGCCTATGGCTACACCTTC
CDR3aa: CASSVVETGGAYGYTF

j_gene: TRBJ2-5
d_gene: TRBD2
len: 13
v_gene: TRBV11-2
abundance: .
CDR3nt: TGTGCCAGTGAGCCGGGGGGTGAAGAGACCCAGTACTTC
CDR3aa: CASEPGGEETQYF